The TCR beta chain described here comes from a study of blood T cell repertoires in COVID-19. Study summary: PBMCs, B-cell-depleted T cells, or T cells provided the cDNA or gDNA that made up the material.

J gave up 0 bases and V 7 bases, and 15 bases lay outside the gene matches. The CDR3 is 19 amino acids. The germline CDR1 and CDR2 sequences are SEHNR and FQNEAQ (reference sequence). Sequencing was performed with immunoSEQ multiplex PCR; in TCRdb, only in-frame clones are kept and a portion is missing. This table holds 110,000 or so clones, about four fifths found once. Sequenced material: peripheral blood. This chain connects TRBV7-9 to TRBJ2-6, with TRBD1 identical over 7 bases. This sequence was found in a human donor in a cohort sampled during active COVID-19. In DNA form, the CDR3 reads TGTGCCAGCACAACGGATAATGACAGGGTCAACTCTGGGGCCAACGTCCTGACTTTC. Protein sequence: CASTTDNDRVNSGANVLTF.